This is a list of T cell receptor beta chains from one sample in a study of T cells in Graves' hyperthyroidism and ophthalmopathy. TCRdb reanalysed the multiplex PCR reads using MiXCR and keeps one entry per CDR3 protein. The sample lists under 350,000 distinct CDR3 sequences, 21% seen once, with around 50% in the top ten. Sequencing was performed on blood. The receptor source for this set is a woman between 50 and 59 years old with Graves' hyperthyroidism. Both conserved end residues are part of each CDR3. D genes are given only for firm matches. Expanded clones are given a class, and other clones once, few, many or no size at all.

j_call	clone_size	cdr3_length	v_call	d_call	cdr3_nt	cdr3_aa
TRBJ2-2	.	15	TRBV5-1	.	TGCGCCAGCAGCTTCCGGCGGTCGAACACCGGGGAGCTGTTTTTT	CASSFRRSNTGELFF
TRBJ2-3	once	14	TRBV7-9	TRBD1	TGTGCCAGCCAAAAAGGGGGCCGCACAGATACGCAGTATTTT	CASQKGGRTDTQYF
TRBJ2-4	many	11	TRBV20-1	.	TGCAGTGGGTTGGTAGCGGACATTCAGTACTTC	CSGLVADIQYF
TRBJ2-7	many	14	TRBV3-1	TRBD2	TGTGCCAGCAGCCTTAGCGGGGCCTCCTACGAGCAGTACTTC	CASSLSGASYEQYF
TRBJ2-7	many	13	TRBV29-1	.	TGCAGCGGGGGTTATGGAAGCGGTTACGAGCAGTACTTC	CSGGYGSGYEQYF
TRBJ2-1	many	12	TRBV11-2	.	TGTGCCAGCAGCCGAATTGATTTTGTGCAGTTCTTC	CASSRIDFVQFF
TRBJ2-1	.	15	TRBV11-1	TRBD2	TGTGCCAGCAGCTCAGAGACTAGCGGGGGGGATGAGCAGTTCTTC	CASSSETSGGDEQFF
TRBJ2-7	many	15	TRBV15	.	TGTGCCACCAGCAGCGTGGGGGGCCCGACCTACGAGCAGTACTTC	CATSSVGGPTYEQYF
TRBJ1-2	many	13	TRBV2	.	TGTGCCAGCATAAGGGACGGGGCCTATGGCTACACCTTC	CASIRDGAYGYTF
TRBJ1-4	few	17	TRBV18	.	TGTGCCAGCTCACCTAGGGGCCTAGGGACAACTAATGAAAAACTGTTTTTT	CASSPRGLGTTNEKLFF
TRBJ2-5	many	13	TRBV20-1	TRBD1	TGCAGTGCTAAGGACAGGGGGCGAGAGACCCAGTACTTC	CSAKDRGRETQYF
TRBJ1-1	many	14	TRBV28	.	TGTGCCAGCAGTTTCCCAGGGGTGAACACTGAAGCTTTCTTT	CASSFPGVNTEAFF
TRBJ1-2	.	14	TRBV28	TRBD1	TGTGCCAGCAGTGCTCACGGGACAGTCTATGGCTACACCTTC	CASSAHGTVYGYTF
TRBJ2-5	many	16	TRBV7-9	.	TGTGCCAGCAGCCCCGGGGACCCGGGACACCGGGAGACCCAGTACTTC	CASSPGDPGHRETQYF
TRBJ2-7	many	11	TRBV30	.	TGTGCCTGGAATCGACTGAATGAGCAGTACTTC	CAWNRLNEQYF
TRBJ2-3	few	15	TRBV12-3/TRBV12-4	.	TGTGCCAGCAGTTCATTGACTAGTTCCCCAGATACGCAGTATTTT	CASSSLTSSPDTQYF
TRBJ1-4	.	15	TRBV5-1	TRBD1	TGCGCCAGCAGCTTAACCGGGACAGGGGATGAAAAACTGTTTTTT	CASSLTGTGDEKLFF
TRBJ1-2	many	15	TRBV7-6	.	TGTGCCAGCAGCTCCCGAAGGGACCGTAACTATGGCTACACCTTC	CASSSRRDRNYGYTF
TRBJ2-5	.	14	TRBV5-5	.	TGTGCCAGCAACCTTGGTGTGAGCCAAGAGACCCAGTACTTC	CASNLGVSQETQYF
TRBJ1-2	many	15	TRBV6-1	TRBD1	TGTGCCAGCAAAACCTCCCGGACAGGGGTGTATGGCTACACCTTC	CASKTSRTGVYGYTF
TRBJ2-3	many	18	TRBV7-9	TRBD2	TGTGCCAGCAGCTTAAAGGCGCTAGCGGGGGGGATCTCAGATACGCAGTATTTT	CASSLKALAGGISDTQYF
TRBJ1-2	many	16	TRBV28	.	TGTGCCAGCAGTTTAAAGACAGACCTACTCCGCTATGGCTACACCTTC	CASSLKTDLLRYGYTF
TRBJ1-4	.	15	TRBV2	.	TGTGCCAGCAGCCTCGGGAGGACAACTAATGAAAAACTGTTTTTT	CASSLGRTTNEKLFF
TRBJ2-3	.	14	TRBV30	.	TGTGCCTGGACCCGTCAGGGGCGCTATACAGCGCAGTATTTT	CAWTRQGRYTAQYF
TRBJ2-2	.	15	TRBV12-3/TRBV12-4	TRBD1	TGTGCCAGCAGTGTCAGGGGGTCGAACACCGGGGAGCTGTTTTTT	CASSVRGSNTGELFF
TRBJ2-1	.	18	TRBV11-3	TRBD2	TGTGCCAGCAGCTTAGAGATTCTTGGGACTAGCGGAGACAATGAGCAGTTCTTC	CASSLEILGTSGDNEQFF
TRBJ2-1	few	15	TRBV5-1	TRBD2	TGCGCCAGCAGCTTGAACGGACTAGCGGGGAATGAGCAGTTCTTC	CASSLNGLAGNEQFF
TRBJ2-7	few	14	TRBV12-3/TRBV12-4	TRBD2	TGTGCCAGCAGGCTAGCGGGAGGGGGGGGCGAGCAGTACTTC	CASRLAGGGGEQYF
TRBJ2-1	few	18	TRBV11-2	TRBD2	TGTGCCAGCAGCTTAGATCCGTTAAGCGGGAGCCACTACAATGAGCAGTTCTTC	CASSLDPLSGSHYNEQFF
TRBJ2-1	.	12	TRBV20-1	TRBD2	TGCAGTGCTAGCGTCTCGCGGGAGGGCCTGTTCTTC	CSASVSREGLFF
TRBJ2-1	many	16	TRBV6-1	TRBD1	TGTGCCAGCAGTTATTTACCGGGACAGGGTTTCGGTGAGCAGTTCTTC	CASSYLPGQGFGEQFF
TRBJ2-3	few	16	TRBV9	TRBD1	TGTGCCAGCAGCTCTCGGACAGGGGGAGGCGCAGATACGCAGTATTTT	CASSSRTGGGADTQYF
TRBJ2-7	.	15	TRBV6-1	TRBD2	TGTGCCAGCACCCCTCGGGGGGGCTCCCGCTACGAGCAGTACTTC	CASTPRGGSRYEQYF
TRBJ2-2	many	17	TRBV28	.	TGTGCCAGCACCCCTCTACACCCTCCAACGAACACCGGGGAGCTGTTTTTT	CASTPLHPPTNTGELFF
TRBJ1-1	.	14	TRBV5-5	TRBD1	TGTGCCAGCAGCGAGGGGACAGGGAAGACTGAAGCTTTCTTT	CASSEGTGKTEAFF
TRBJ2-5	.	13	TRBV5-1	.	TGCGCCAGCAGCTTGGCCTCTAGGGAGACCCAGTACTTC	CASSLASRETQYF
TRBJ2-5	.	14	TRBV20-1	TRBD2	TGCAGTGCTAGGGGACTAGCGGGAGAGGAGGCCCAGTACTTC	CSARGLAGEEAQYF